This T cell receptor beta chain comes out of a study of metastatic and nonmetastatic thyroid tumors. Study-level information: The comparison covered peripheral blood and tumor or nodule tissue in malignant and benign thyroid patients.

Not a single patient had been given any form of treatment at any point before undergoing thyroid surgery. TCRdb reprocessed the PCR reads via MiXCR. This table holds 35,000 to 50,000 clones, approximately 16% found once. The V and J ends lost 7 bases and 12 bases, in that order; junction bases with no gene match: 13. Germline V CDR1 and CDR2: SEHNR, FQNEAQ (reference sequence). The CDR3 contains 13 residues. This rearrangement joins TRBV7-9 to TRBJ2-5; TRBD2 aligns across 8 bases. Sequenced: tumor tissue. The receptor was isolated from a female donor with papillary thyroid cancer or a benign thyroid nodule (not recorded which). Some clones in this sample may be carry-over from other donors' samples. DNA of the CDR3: TGTGCCAGCAAACGGGGGGGTCAAGAGACAAAGTACTTC. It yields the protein CASKRGGQETKYF.